The rows below give T cell receptor beta chains drawn from one sample of a study of Ad26.COV2.S vaccination and SARS-CoV-2 variants. Assay used: immunoSEQ multiplex PCR; TCRdb lists only in-frame clones, some missing. The data contain 350,000 to 500,000 clones, 90% of them singletons. The sequences come from peripheral blood, collected in a trial of Ad26.COV2.S vaccine versus placebo. Every receptor here comes from a person aged 18-65 years who received the Ad26.COV2.S COVID-19 vaccine or a placebo. Both conserved end residues are part of each CDR3. Each record gives: clone size, V gene, D gene, J gene, CDR3 DNA, CDR3 protein. D genes are given only for firm matches. For some rows the clone size is stated as once, few or many, or as a class when expanded; others skip it.

>.|TRBV28|TRBD2|TRBJ2-7
TGTGCCAGCCTTTTAGCGGGAGTTCGGGGCGAGCAGTACTTC
CASLLAGVRGEQYF
>.|TRBV5-5|.|TRBJ2-7
TGTGCCAGCAGCTCTCCTGACAGCGTCTCCTACGAGCAGTACTTC
CASSSPDSVSYEQYF
>.|TRBV9|TRBD2|TRBJ2-1
TGTGCCAGCAGCGTAGATCCAGCGGGAGTTCTTGCTGAGCAGTTCTTC
CASSVDPAGVLAEQFF
>.|TRBV5-4|TRBD2|TRBJ2-7
TGTGCCAGCAGCCCAACCGGGAGGGAGAACTACGAGCAGTACTTC
CASSPTGRENYEQYF
>.|TRBV28|TRBD2|TRBJ2-7
TGTGCCAGCAGTTTACCGGGACTAGCATACGAGCAGTACTTC
CASSLPGLAYEQYF
>few|TRBV19|.|TRBJ2-7
TGTGCCAGTAACGGGCCCTACGAGCAGTACTTC
CASNGPYEQYF
>.|TRBV21-1|.|TRBJ1-3
TGTGCCAGCAGCAAAGGTCACCCCCCCGGGAGCCATATTAAGGTTGGAAACACCATATATTTT
CASSKGHPPGSHIKVGNTIYF
>.|TRBV7-6|.|TRBJ2-7
TGTGCCAGCAGCCGCGGGGGCGGTGTAACCTACGAGCAGTACTTC
CASSRGGGVTYEQYF
>.|TRBV5-6|.|TRBJ2-2
TGTGCCAGCAGCTTGGGGAACACCGGGGAGCTGTTTTTT
CASSLGNTGELFF
>.|TRBV7-2|TRBD1|TRBJ2-3
TGTGCCAGCAGCTCTTTAGGGACAGCCGCAGATACGCAGTATTTT
CASSSLGTAADTQYF
>.|TRBV19|.|TRBJ2-1
TGTGCCAGTAGTAAGGGACCGAAACTTTTCATCAATGAGCAGTTCTTC
CASSKGPKLFINEQFF
>.|TRBV18|.|TRBJ2-7
TGTGCCAGCTCACCAGGGAACCTCCTACGAGGGGAGCAGTACTTC
CASSPGNLLRGEQYF
>few|TRBV2|.|TRBJ2-7
TGTGCCAGCAGCTCACAGGCCGCTGAGCAGTACTTC
CASSSQAAEQYF
>many|TRBV6-2/TRBV6-3|TRBD1|TRBJ2-3
TGTGCCAGCAGTTATTTTGGCAGGGGGACAGATACGCAGTATTTT
CASSYFGRGTDTQYF
>.|TRBV5-4|.|TRBJ2-7
TGTGCCAGCAGCTTGGTCGGGAGTTACGAGCAGTACTTC
CASSLVGSYEQYF
>.|TRBV12-3/TRBV12-4|TRBD1|TRBJ1-2
TGTGCCAGCAGTCCCGGGACAGTCTATGGCTACACCTTC
CASSPGTVYGYTF
>.|TRBV19|TRBD2|TRBJ2-6
TGTGCCAGTAGTCCCTCGGGCGGGGGGTCTGGGGCCAACGTCCTGACTTTC
CASSPSGGGSGANVLTF
>.|TRBV9|.|TRBJ2-3
TGTGCCAGCAGCCCCCTGGGCGGGATGACAGATACGCAGTATTTT
CASSPLGGMTDTQYF
>.|TRBV6-4|TRBD2|TRBJ2-1
TGTGCCAGCAGTGAGGGGACTAGCGGAATCAATGAGCAGTTCTTC
CASSEGTSGINEQFF
>.|TRBV6-2/TRBV6-3|.|TRBJ2-7
TGTGCCAGCAGTACTTCCTACGAGCAGTACTTC
CASSTSYEQYF
>few|TRBV3-1/TRBV3-2|.|TRBJ1-1
TGTGCCAGCAGCCAGCGGGGGCCTGAAGCTTTCTTT
CASSQRGPEAFF
>.|TRBV19|.|TRBJ2-1
TGTGCCAGTAGTATTTGGAGGGGGCGGCACAATGAGCAGTTCTTC
CASSIWRGRHNEQFF
>.|TRBV19|.|TRBJ1-1
TGTGCCAGTAGTGTACCGGACGGGGCCGGGGCTTTCTTT
CASSVPDGAGAFF
>.|TRBV7-2|.|TRBJ1-5
TGTGCCAGCAGCTTACCGGGGGCGCAGCCCCAGCATTTT
CASSLPGAQPQHF
>.|TRBV4-1|TRBD2|TRBJ2-7
TGCGCCAGCAGCCAAGCCCTACGTAGCGGGAGGTCCTCCTACGAGCAGTACTTC
CASSQALRSGRSSYEQYF
>.|TRBV3-1/TRBV3-2|TRBD2|TRBJ2-4
TGTGCCAGCAGCCCAACCCCTACTAGCGGAAAAAACATTCAGTACTTC
CASSPTPTSGKNIQYF
>.|TRBV11-3|.|TRBJ2-7
TGTGCCAGCAGCTTAGAAGGGGAAGACGAGCAGTACTTC
CASSLEGEDEQYF
>.|TRBV15|.|TRBJ1-5
TGTGCCACCAGCAGAGACGGGGAGAGACAGCCCCAGCATTTT
CATSRDGERQPQHF
>once|TRBV5-4|TRBD2|TRBJ2-1
TGTGCCAGCAGCTTGGGGGGGGGACTAGCGACCTACAATGAGCAGTTCTTC
CASSLGGGLATYNEQFF
>.|TRBV21-1|.|TRBJ2-1
TGTGCCAGCAGCGGGACAGGGTTCTTTCATGAGCAGTTCTTC
CASSGTGFFHEQFF
>few|TRBV4-1|TRBD1|TRBJ2-7
TGCGCCAGCAGCCAAGGACAGGGGGCTCCCTACGAGCAGTACTTC
CASSQGQGAPYEQYF
>few|TRBV7-3|.|TRBJ1-1
TGTGCCAGCAGCCATTCTCGGGGTGGCCTTTTGGGTGAAGCTTTCTTT
CASSHSRGGLLGEAFF
>.|TRBV14|.|TRBJ2-1
TGTGCCAGCAGCCAACGACCCCAGGGAAATGAGCAGTTCTTC
CASSQRPQGNEQFF
>once|TRBV18|TRBD1|TRBJ1-1
TGTGCCAGCTCACCACCGACAGGGTCGGATGGTGAAGCTTTCTTT
CASSPPTGSDGEAFF
>.|TRBV28|TRBD2|TRBJ2-7
TGTGCCAGCAGACCCATGAGCGGGACTTCCTACGAGCAGTACTTC
CASRPMSGTSYEQYF
>.|TRBV19|.|TRBJ1-1
TGTGCCAGTAGTATTCAACAGGACGAGAACACTGAAGCTTTCTTT
CASSIQQDENTEAFF
>.|TRBV14|.|TRBJ1-2
TGTGCCAGCAGCCAAGATTCCTCAGGGTTTTCCTATGGCTACACCTTC
CASSQDSSGFSYGYTF
>few|TRBV7-2|.|TRBJ1-4
TGTGCCAGCAGCCCAAATTCTGGGCGGACTAATGAAAAACTGTTTTTT
CASSPNSGRTNEKLFF
>.|TRBV19|.|TRBJ1-1
TGTGCCAGTGTTAACGGGGAAGGGGACACTGAAGCTTTCTTT
CASVNGEGDTEAFF
>once|TRBV6-4|.|TRBJ2-1
TGTGCCAGCAGTGACTCGAATCAGCATGAGCAGTTCTTC
CASSDSNQHEQFF
>few|TRBV7-2|TRBD1|TRBJ1-1
TGTGCCAGCAGCTTAGCGGGCAGGGGGCTGGACACTGAAGCTTTCTTT
CASSLAGRGLDTEAFF
>.|TRBV28|.|TRBJ1-5
TGTGCCAGCAGTTTAGAACTACAGGGTTATCAGCCCCAGCATTTT
CASSLELQGYQPQHF
>.|TRBV6-5|TRBD2|TRBJ2-2
TGTGCCAGCAAAGGAGAGGCGGGAGACACCGGGGAGCTGTTTTTT
CASKGEAGDTGELFF
>.|TRBV24-1|.|TRBJ1-6
TGTGCCACCCGAGGAAGCTCCTATAATTCACCCCTCCACTTT
CATRGSSYNSPLHF
>.|TRBV9|.|TRBJ2-2
TGTGCCAGCAGCGTATCCCCCGGGGAGCTGTTTTTT
CASSVSPGELFF
>.|TRBV6-5|TRBD1|TRBJ2-7
TGTGCCAGCAGGTACAGGGGTCGCACCTACGAGCAGTACTTC
CASRYRGRTYEQYF
>few|TRBV28|TRBD2|TRBJ2-3
TGTGCCAGCAGTTCTAGCGGTAGGGGCAGCACAGATACGCAGTATTTT
CASSSSGRGSTDTQYF
>.|TRBV18|.|TRBJ1-1
TGTGCCAGCTCACCGAGGGCCTTTGAGAACACTGAAGCTTTCTTT
CASSPRAFENTEAFF
>.|TRBV3-1/TRBV3-2|.|TRBJ2-2
TGTGCCAGCAGCCTTTGGGGGGGCTCGAACACCGGGGAGCTGTTTTTT
CASSLWGGSNTGELFF
>once|TRBV2|TRBD2|TRBJ2-1
TGTGCCAGCAGCGGTACTAGCGGGAGGGATAATGAGCAGTTCTTC
CASSGTSGRDNEQFF
>.|TRBV7-3|TRBD2|TRBJ2-3
TGTGCCAGCAGCTTAACCGGTCTAGCGGGTGATACGCAGTATTTT
CASSLTGLAGDTQYF
>.|TRBV5-4|TRBD2|TRBJ2-1
TGTGCCAGCAGCTTCCCCGGACTAGCTGCGGCATCCTACAATGAGCAGTTCTTC
CASSFPGLAAASYNEQFF
>.|TRBV24-1|TRBD2|TRBJ2-1
TGTGCCACCAGTGAGGGACTAGCGCGTCGGAATGAGCAGTTCTTC
CATSEGLARRNEQFF
>.|TRBV18|TRBD2|TRBJ2-3
TGTGCCAGCTCACCTTCCGGGACTAGCGGGTCAACCACAGATACGCAGTATTTT
CASSPSGTSGSTTDTQYF
>.|TRBV19|.|TRBJ1-1
TGTGCCAGTAGTATAGTCACAGGGCGGTTAAACACTGAAGCTTTCTTT
CASSIVTGRLNTEAFF
>.|TRBV2|.|TRBJ1-4
TGTGCCAGCGCCTACAGGGTGGTAGGTGAAAAACTGTTTTTT
CASAYRVVGEKLFF